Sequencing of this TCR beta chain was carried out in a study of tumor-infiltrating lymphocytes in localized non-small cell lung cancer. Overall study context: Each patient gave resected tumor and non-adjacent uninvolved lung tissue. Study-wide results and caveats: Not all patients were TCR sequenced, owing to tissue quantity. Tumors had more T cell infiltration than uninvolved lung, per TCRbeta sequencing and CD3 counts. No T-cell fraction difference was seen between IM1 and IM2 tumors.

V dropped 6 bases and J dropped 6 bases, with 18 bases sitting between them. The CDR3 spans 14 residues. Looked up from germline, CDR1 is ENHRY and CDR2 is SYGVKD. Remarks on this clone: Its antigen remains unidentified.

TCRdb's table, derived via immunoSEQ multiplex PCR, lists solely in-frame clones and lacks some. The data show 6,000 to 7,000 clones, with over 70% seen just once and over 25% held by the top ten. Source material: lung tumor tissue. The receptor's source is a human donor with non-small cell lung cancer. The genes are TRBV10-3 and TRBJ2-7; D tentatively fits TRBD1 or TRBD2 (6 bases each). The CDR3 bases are TGTGCCATCAGGAAGGACAGCGCCGGGGGCGAGCAGTACTTC. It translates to CAIRKDSAGGEQYF.